Below are 21 T cell receptor beta chains sequenced from a single sample in a study of cytomegalovirus exposure and HLA in healthy donors. The primer mix had 60 Vbeta and 13 Jbeta primers. The repertoire was sequenced with immunoSEQ multiplex PCR; TCRdb's copy has only in-frame clones and lacks some. The table records some 100,000 clones, around 79% of them present only once. The material sequenced was PBMCs. These receptor sequences come from a male donor in good health and CMV-seropositive.

The sample holds one count of this clone. J is TRBJ1-4 and V is TRBV5-4, with TRBD1 as a possible D gene (6 bases). Trimming pared 4 bases from V and 8 bases from J, leaving 15 bases between. The CDR3 consists of 14 residues. Germline V CDR1 and CDR2: SGHNT, YYREEE (reference sequence). This chain's CDR3 is CASSTPGDTEKLFF. In nucleotides, the CDR3 is TGTGCCAGCAGCACCCCTGGGGACACCGAAAAACTGTTTTTT.

The chain uses TRBV7-3 and TRBJ2-5; tentatively, D is TRBD2 (7 bases). Germline V gives CDR1 SGHTA, CDR2 FQGTGA. Trimming pared 4 bases from V and 4 bases from J, leaving 13 bases between. The CDR3 runs 14 residues. DNA for the CDR3: TGTGCCAGCAGCTCTCGGGGGGCGGTAGAGACCCAGTACTTC. Its translation is CASSSRGAVETQYF.

The CDR3 sequence: CASSLAGLSSYTF. DNA for the CDR3: TGCGCCAGCAGCTTGGCGGGGTTAAGCTCCTACACCTTC. The chain joins TRBV5-1 to TRBJ1-2; D is unresolved. The V and J ends lost 0 bases and 10 bases respectively, with 13 bases between them. The CDR3 runs to 13 residues. Germline CDR1 reads SGHRS; CDR2 reads YFSETQ.

This clone showed up just once. A read error may account for a junction end that differs from germline. V usage is TRBV18 and J usage is TRBJ1-4; D may be TRBD1 (6 bases). Germline V lookup: CDR1 KGHSH, CDR2 LQKENI. The CDR3 extends over 17 amino acids. The CDR3 region is CASSQKLTGTTNEKLFF. The CDR3 DNA reads as TGTGCCAGCTCACAAAAATTGACCGGGACAACGAATGAAAAACTGTTTTTT.

This clone came up once. CDR3 coding DNA: TGTGCCAGCAGTTCCGGTAGCGATGTCGGCTATGGCTACACCTTC. Its translation is CASSSGSDVGYGYTF. This chain connects TRBV7-2 to TRBJ1-2; no clear D gene. Trimming took off 6 bases at V and 4 bases at J, with 18 bases between the two ends. Germline V gene sequence: CDR1 SGHTA, CDR2 FQGNSA. The CDR3 length is 15 residues. Full variable domain (remainder filled in from reference TRBV7-2 and TRBJ1-2): GAGVSQSPSNKVTEKGKDVELRCDPISGHTALYWYRQSLGQGLEFLIYFQGNSAPDKSGLPSDRFSAERTGGSVSTLTIQRTQQEDSAVYLCASSSGSDVGYGYTFGSGTRLTVV.

The rearrangement uses TRBV19 and TRBJ1-4; the D is unclear. Germline V gene lookup returns CDR1 LNHDA and CDR2 SQIVND (reference sequence). The V and J ends lost 5 bases and 8 bases respectively, with 15 bases between them. The CDR3 loop spans 14 amino acids. The CDR3 DNA sequence: TGTGCCAGTAGTCCCTCACAGAATGGGGAAAAACTGTTTTTT. It codes for CASSPSQNGEKLFF.

In its sample, this clone was seen once. The rearrangement uses TRBV30 and TRBJ2-6; the match to TRBD1 covers 10 bases. The germline CDR1 and CDR2 sequences are GTSNPN and SVGIG (reference sequence). Trimming cost V 5 bases and J 3 bases; bases outside gene matches: 10. The CDR3 runs to 17 residues. The CDR3 DNA is TGTGCCTGGGTAGAGAGACAGGGGGCCGGTGGGGCCAACGTCCTGACTTTC. It codes for CAWVERQGAGGANVLTF.

The rearrangement uses TRBV7-9 and TRBJ2-5; TRBD1 agrees at 7 bases. Germline V lookup: CDR1 SEHNR, CDR2 FQNEAQ (reference sequence). V lost 4 bases, J lost 4 bases, and 6 bases stayed unmatched. The CDR3 is made up of 14 amino acids. DNA for the CDR3: TGTGCCAGCAGCTCTACCTCAGGGGGAGAGACCCAGTACTTC. Amino acid sequence: CASSSTSGGETQYF.

V and J are TRBV7-6 and TRBJ1-6; 7 nucleotides agree with TRBD1. Looked up from germline, CDR1 is SGHVS and CDR2 is FNYEAQ. V trimming: 2 bases; J trimming: 10 bases; junction bases outside the gene matches: 2. The CDR3 runs to 13 residues. As DNA, the CDR3 is TGTGCCAGCAGCTTAACAGGGGACTCACCCCTCCACTTT. This codes for CASSLTGDSPLHF.

A few counts support this clone. V usage is TRBV4-3 and J usage is TRBJ2-7; D uncertain. The V gene lost 5 bases and the J gene lost 5 bases, with 10 bases spanning the gap. The CDR3 runs to 12 residues. Germline CDR1 LGHNA, CDR2 YSLEER. CDR3 residues: CASSGPSNEQYF. For the CDR3, the DNA is TGCGCCAGCAGCGGTCCTTCTAACGAGCAGTACTTC.

The chain carries TRBV6-1 and TRBJ1-6, with D perhaps matching TRBD1 (5 bases). The V and J ends lost 3 bases and 5 bases respectively, with 5 bases between them. Germline assignment: CDR1 MNHNS and CDR2 SASEGT. This CDR3 contains 13 residues. In nucleotides, the CDR3 is TGTGCCAGCAGTGACAGGGATAATTCACCCCTCCACTTT. Its translation: CASSDRDNSPLHF.

This clone is a singleton in its sample. The genes are TRBV7-2 and TRBJ1-4, with TRBD1 as a possible D gene (5 bases). The germline CDR1 and CDR2 sequences are SGHTA and FQGNSA. Trimming pared 4 bases from V and 8 bases from J, leaving 17 bases between. This CDR3 is built from 15 residues. The CDR3 here is CASSSHRGGVEKLFF. In DNA, the CDR3 is TGTGCCAGCAGCTCCCACCGAGGAGGGGTCGAAAAACTGTTTTTT. Based on the CDR3 plus reference TRBV7-2 and TRBJ1-4, the full variable domain is GAGVSQSPSNKVTEKGKDVELRCDPISGHTALYWYRQSLGQGLEFLIYFQGNSAPDKSGLPSDRFSAERTGGSVSTLTIQRTQQEDSAVYLCASSSHRGGVEKLFFGSGTQLSVL.

This clone was counted ten times or more. V gene TRBV11-2 combines with J gene TRBJ2-3; possibly TRBD2 for D (5 bases). Germline lookup yields CDR1 SGHAT and CDR2 FQNNGV. The CDR3 loop spans 15 amino acids. V was trimmed by 1 base and J by 1 base, leaving 9 bases between them. CDR3 sequence (DNA): TGTGCCAGCAGCTTAGCTAGCCAAGGCACAGATACGCAGTATTTT. Translated: CASSLASQGTDTQYF.

This clone was recorded once. The V call is TRBV7-9, the J call TRBJ1-1; D call uncertain. CDR3 length: 12 amino acids. Trimming cost V 2 bases and J 4 bases, with 5 bases left between them. Per the germline V gene, CDR1 is SEHNR and CDR2 is FQNEAQ (reference sequence). CDR3 protein: CASSLLATEAFF. In DNA, the CDR3 is TGTGCCAGCAGCTTACTGGCCACTGAAGCTTTCTTT.

This rearrangement joins TRBV11-2 to TRBJ2-3, with TRBD1 identical over 7 bases. Germline V gene lookup returns CDR1 SGHAT and CDR2 FQNNGV. The CDR3 covers 16 residues. V trimming: 6 bases; J trimming: 3 bases; junction bases outside the gene matches: 12. The CDR3 DNA is TGTGCCAGCAGGTCTATTAGGGGGCGCAGGACAGATACGCAGTATTTT. This sequence encodes CASRSIRGRRTDTQYF.

The gene calls are TRBV5-1 and TRBJ1-1; TRBD1 agrees at 10 bases. Germline V CDR1 and CDR2: SGHRS, YFSETQ. V trimming: 2 bases; J trimming: 6 bases; junction bases outside the gene matches: 4. The CDR3 covers 14 residues. The CDR3 DNA is TGCGCCAGCAGCTTAGGACAGGGGGTGCCTGAAGCTTTCTTT. Translating gives CASSLGQGVPEAFF.

The V call is TRBV5-1, the J call TRBJ2-1, with TRBD2 matching 7 bases. J lost 0 bases, V lost 5 bases, and 5 bases had no gene match. The CDR3 runs 15 residues. Germline loops: CDR1 SGHRS, CDR2 YFSETQ. The DNA of the CDR3 is TGCGCCAGCAGAAGTACGGGGGGCTCCTACAATGAGCAGTTCTTC. It is translated as CASRSTGGSYNEQFF.

The chain employs TRBV11-2 and TRBJ1-1, with a possible D match to TRBD1 (6 bases). The CDR3 is 17 residues long. Germline assignment: CDR1 SGHAT and CDR2 FQNNGV. The V and J ends lost 8 bases and 1 base respectively, with 23 bases between them. In nucleotides, the CDR3 is TGTGCCAGCCGAACCAAAGGACAGAGCGCGAGGAACACTGAAGCTTTCTTT. It translates to CASRTKGQSARNTEAFF.

The chain couples TRBV5-4 to TRBJ2-7; possible D gene TRBD1, 5 bases. Germline assignment: CDR1 SGHNT and CDR2 YYREEE (reference sequence). This CDR3 is built from 15 residues. Trimming took off 3 bases at V and 4 bases at J, with 17 bases between the two ends. Written as DNA, the CDR3 is TGTGCCAGCAGCTACCTGGACACAACCGAATACGAGCAGTACTTC. Encoded protein: CASSYLDTTEYEQYF.

The chain is built from TRBV6-5 and TRBJ1-1, with 8 bases identical to TRBD1. The CDR3 length is 14 residues. CDR1 is MNHEY, CDR2 SVGAGI, per germline. V shed 5 bases and J 1 base; nucleotides not matched to a gene: 3. The CDR3 DNA reads as TGTGCCAGCAGTCTAGGGACAGGGAACACTGAAGCTTTCTTT. Protein product: CASSLGTGNTEAFF.

The CDR3 sequence: CSVSTGSEAFF. CDR3 in DNA: TGCAGCGTATCGACAGGGAGTGAAGCTTTCTTT. The chain recombines TRBV29-1 with TRBJ1-1, with 7 bases that match TRBD1. The CDR3 spans 11 residues. CDR1 is SQVTM, CDR2 ANQGSEA, per germline. The J segment lost 7 bases and the V segment lost 6 bases, leaving 5 bases of the junction unmatched.